Detailed here is one T cell receptor beta chain. Clones were sequenced by immunoSEQ multiplex PCR, and TCRdb holds only the in-frame ones, with some missing. The data contain 450,000 or so clones, 89% of them seen just once; the ten biggest clones take up approximately 1.5%. Germline CDR1 reads MDHEN; CDR2 reads SYDVKM. V lost 6 bases to trimming and J lost 0 bases, with 12 bases between them. This CDR3 is 14 amino acids long. This specimen comes from a study of blood T cell repertoires in COVID-19. In the study overall: Sample material is recorded as cDNA or gDNA derived from T cells, B-cell-depleted T cells, or PBMCs.

Sequencing used peripheral blood. This sequence originates from a woman aged 40 to 50 with COVID-19, enrolled during active disease. This chain joins TRBV28 and TRBJ2-7, with a weak D call TRBD2 (6 bases). The CDR3 nucleotides are TGTGCCAGCAGGCCTGGAGGGAACTCCTACGAGCAGTACTTC. As protein: CASRPGGNSYEQYF.